The 31 T cell receptor beta chains below all came from one sample that was sequenced in a study of blood T cell repertoires in COVID-19. Some clones are missing from TCRdb's copy, which holds only in-frame ones; the method was immunoSEQ multiplex PCR. There are 140,000 to 150,000 clones in the sample; 86% occur only once, and roughly 4.3% lies in the top ten. Input material: PBMCs or T cells enriched from blood (not recorded which). These receptors were taken from a man over 45 who had recovered from COVID-19.

The V call is TRBV11-2, the J call TRBJ1-2, with D perhaps matching TRBD1 (5 bases). Trimming left V 0 bases short and J 4 bases short, with 12 bases between. The CDR3 consists of 15 residues. CDR1 is SGHAT, CDR2 FQNNGV, per germline. The CDR3 reads CASSLEKGYSYGYTF. CDR3 in DNA: TGTGCCAGCAGCTTAGAAAAGGGGTACAGCTATGGCTACACCTTC.

V gene TRBV6-5 combines with J gene TRBJ1-5; D remains unclear. Germline lookup yields CDR1 MNHEY and CDR2 SVGAGI. The CDR3 is 13 amino acids. V lost 6 bases and J 0 bases, leaving 6 bases between the germline ends. In DNA, the CDR3 is TGTGCCAGCAGACTAAATAGCAATCAGCCCCAGCATTTT. Encoded protein: CASRLNSNQPQHF.

This chain uses TRBV9 with TRBJ2-5, with 13 bases matching TRBD2. Trimming at V came to 4 bases and at J to 2 bases, leaving 5 bases not matched to a gene. The CDR3 has 16 residues. CDR1 is SGDLS and CDR2 is YYNGEE in the germline V gene. The CDR3 sequence: CASSQTSGGRQETQYF. CDR3 DNA sequence: TGTGCCAGCAGCCAGACTAGCGGGGGGCGACAAGAGACCCAGTACTTC.

The count of this clone is one. The chain combines TRBV4-1 with TRBJ1-4, with a possible D match to TRBD1 (6 bases). Trimming stripped 4 bases from V and 5 bases from J, with 11 bases between. Per germline, CDR1 MGHRA and CDR2 YSYEKL. The CDR3 runs 14 residues. The CDR3 is CASSPTGQNEKLFF. The CDR3 DNA is TGCGCCAGCAGCCCAACAGGGCAGAATGAAAAACTGTTTTTT.

The chain links TRBV15 to TRBJ2-1; D is ambiguous. Between the trimmed V and J ends, which lost 1 base and 2 bases, there was a span of 12 bases. The CDR3 runs to 16 residues. In germline, CDR1 is LNHNV, CDR2 YYDKDF (reference sequence). The CDR3 loop is CATSRGPPRTYNEQFF. The CDR3 DNA is TGTGCCACCAGCAGAGGGCCTCCTAGGACCTACAATGAGCAGTTCTTC.

The gene calls are TRBV7-3 and TRBJ2-2; 13 positions match TRBD2. Germline values: CDR1 SGHTA, CDR2 FQGTGA. The CDR3 is 17 residues long. V trimming: 5 bases; J trimming: 7 bases; junction bases outside the gene matches: 10. Here the CDR3 DNA reads TGTGCCAGCAGCATTACTAGCGGGAGGGCCGGAGACGGGGAGCTGTTTTTT. Protein: CASSITSGRAGDGELFF.

The chain carries TRBV27 and TRBJ2-3; 7 nucleotides line up with TRBD2. CDR1 and CDR2 from the germline V gene are MNHEY and SMNVEV (reference sequence). The ends lost 2 bases at V and 1 base at J; junction bases unmatched: 0. This CDR3 is built from 14 residues. CDR3 coding DNA: TGTGCCAGCAGTTTACTAGCGGGCACAGATACGCAGTATTTT. Translated, it gives CASSLLAGTDTQYF.

V usage is TRBV18 and J usage is TRBJ1-4; tentatively, D is TRBD1 (6 bases). Germline V gives CDR1 KGHSH, CDR2 LQKENI. The CDR3 has 15 amino acids. Trimming stripped 3 bases from V and 4 bases from J, with 12 bases between. The CDR3 protein is CASSPGAGRNEKLFF. The CDR3 DNA reads TGTGCCAGCTCACCGGGGGCAGGACGTAATGAAAAACTGTTTTTT. Full variable domain (rest looked up from reference TRBV18 and TRBJ1-4): NAGVMQNPRHLVRRRGQEARLRCSPMKGHSHVYWYRQLPEEGLKFMVYLQKENIIDESGMPKERFSAEFPKEGPSILRIQQVVRGDSAAYFCASSPGAGRNEKLFFGSGTQLSVL.

This clone was seen a few times. This chain links TRBV7-2 with TRBJ2-1; TRBD2 aligns across 15 bases. This CDR3 is built from 18 residues. Trimming took 1 base from V and 3 from J; bases not matched to a gene: 4. Germline V lookup: CDR1 SGHTA, CDR2 FQGNSA. The CDR3 region has the DNA TGTGCCAGCAGCTTAGAGGGGACTAGCGGGAGGTACTACAATGAGCAGTTCTTC. Protein: CASSLEGTSGRYYNEQFF. Supplemented by reference TRBV7-2 and TRBJ2-1, the full variable domain reads GAGVSQSPSNKVTEKGKDVELRCDPISGHTALYWYRQSLGQGLEFLIYFQGNSAPDKSGLPSDRFSAERTGGSVSTLTIQRTQQEDSAVYLCASSLEGTSGRYYNEQFFGPGTRLTVL.

V gene TRBV28 combines with J gene TRBJ1-2; a possible D gene is TRBD1 (5 bases). In germline, CDR1 is MDHEN, CDR2 SYDVKM. Trimming removed 2 bases from V and 0 bases from J, with 7 bases in between. CDR3 length equals 14 residues. The CDR3 DNA reads as TGTGCCAGCAGTTTAAAGACAGCTAACTATGGCTACACCTTC. The encoded protein is CASSLKTANYGYTF.

The V gene is TRBV6-1, the J gene TRBJ1-2; 9 positions agree with TRBD1. The CDR3 has 16 amino acids. V lost 4 bases, J lost 0 bases, and 6 bases stayed unmatched. The germline V gene encodes CDR1 MNHNS and CDR2 SASEGT. Here the CDR3 reads CASSAGQGISNYGYTF. The CDR3 region has the DNA TGTGCCAGCAGTGCGGGACAGGGAATTTCTAACTATGGCTACACCTTC.

The chain recombines TRBV5-4 with TRBJ2-7, with D maybe TRBD2 (6 bases). V gave up 2 bases and J gave up 7 bases, with 16 bases separating them. Germline V gene sequence: CDR1 SGHNT, CDR2 YYREEE (reference sequence). CDR3 size: 14 residues. The CDR3 protein is CASSFGGVGYEQYF. CDR3 DNA sequence: TGTGCCAGCAGCTTCGGGGGAGTTGGATATGAGCAGTACTTC.

This chain uses TRBV13 with TRBJ1-1; 8 nucleotides match TRBD1. CDR1 PRHDT and CDR2 FYEKMQ come from the germline V gene (reference sequence). Trimming at V came to 5 bases and at J to 4 bases, leaving 3 bases not matched to a gene. The CDR3 length is 13 residues. As DNA, the CDR3 is TGTGCCAGCAGCGTCACAGGGGGCACTGAAGCTTTCTTT. Translation gives CASSVTGGTEAFF.

The table lists this clone with a count of one. This sequence joins TRBV3-1 (or the pseudogene TRBV3-2) and TRBJ2-3, with a tentative D call TRBD2 (6 bases). This CDR3 has 15 residues. CDR1 is LGHDT, CDR2 YNNKEL, per germline (reference sequence). The V end was cut by 4 bases, the J end by 1 base, with 12 bases between. For the CDR3, the DNA is TGTGCCAGCAGCCGGGTCGGGAGCGGCACAGATACGCAGTATTTT. Its protein is CASSRVGSGTDTQYF.

This clone was observed a single time. This chain links TRBV2 with TRBJ1-4, with TRBD1 as a possible D gene (5 bases). This CDR3 contains 15 residues. Germline CDR1 reads SNHLY; CDR2 reads FYNNEI. The ends were cut back, 8 bases at V and 8 bases at J, with 21 bases in the middle. CDR3 bases: TGTGCCAGCTTTCGAGTGGGCAGGGAGGGGGAAAAACTGTTTTTT. Amino acids: CASFRVGREGEKLFF.

Written as DNA, the CDR3 is TGTGCCAGCAGCTTAGGACAGGGGGTGGAGTACTTC. Residues: CASSLGQGVEYF. V usage is TRBV7-9 and J usage is TRBJ2-7; 9 bases align to TRBD1. The CDR3 has 12 residues. Germline V gene data show CDR1 as SEHNR and CDR2 as FQNEAQ (reference sequence). V was pared by 1 base and J by 11 bases, with 3 bases of the junction left unmatched. The whole variable domain, filled in from reference TRBV7-9 and TRBJ2-7, reads DTGVSQNPRHKITKRGQNVTFRCDPISEHNRLYWYRQTLGQGPEFLTYFQNEAQLEKSRLLSDRFSAERPKGSFSTLEIQRTEQGDSAMYLCASSLGQGVEYFGPGTRLTVT.

The rearrangement uses TRBV28 and TRBJ2-4, with D tentatively TRBD2 (5 bases). Germline V gives CDR1 MDHEN, CDR2 SYDVKM. This CDR3 is built from 13 residues. V gave up 2 bases and J gave up 10 bases, with 12 bases separating them. The CDR3 coding sequence is TGTGCCAGCAGTTTAGGAGGTCAAGGGATTCAGTACTTC. As protein: CASSLGGQGIQYF.

V usage is TRBV7-2 and J usage is TRBJ2-1; 9 bases are shared with TRBD1. CDR3 length: 14 amino acids. V shed 3 bases and J 10 bases; nucleotides not matched to a gene: 7. CDR1 SGHTA and CDR2 FQGNSA come from the germline V gene. CDR3 region: CASSFGRDREEQFF. CDR3 in DNA: TGTGCCAGCAGCTTCGGCCGGGACAGGGAAGAGCAGTTCTTC.

This clone occurred many times. This chain joins TRBV3-1 (or the pseudogene TRBV3-2) and TRBJ2-7; perhaps TRBD1 as D (6 bases). V was trimmed by 4 bases and J by 0 bases, leaving 7 bases between them. There are 13 residues in the CDR3. Germline-derived CDR1 and CDR2 are LGHDT and YNNKEL (reference sequence). In DNA form, the CDR3 reads TGTGCCAGCAGCCGGACAGACTCCTACGAGCAGTACGTC. Translating gives CASSRTDSYEQYV.

The chain is built from TRBV2 and TRBJ2-7; 7 positions match TRBD2. Germline values: CDR1 SNHLY, CDR2 FYNNEI. The J segment lost 4 bases and the V segment lost 3 bases, leaving 0 bases of the junction unmatched. The CDR3 length is 12 residues. The CDR3 DNA sequence: TGTGCCAGCAGTGAGCGGGAGTACGAGCAGTACTTC. Encoded protein: CASSEREYEQYF.

V gene TRBV5-4 combines with J gene TRBJ2-5, with 12 positions matching TRBD1. V trimming: 4 bases; J trimming: 5 bases; junction bases outside the gene matches: 9. Per the germline V gene, CDR1 is SGHNT and CDR2 is YYREEE (reference sequence). The CDR3 totals 16 residues. The CDR3 region is CASSGPRDRGLETQYF. The CDR3 DNA follows: TGTGCCAGCAGCGGTCCCCGGGACAGGGGGCTGGAGACCCAGTACTTC.

This clone has more than one count but fewer than ten. The CDR3: CASRGTSGADNEQFF. The CDR3 DNA follows: TGTGCCAGCAGGGGGACTAGCGGAGCTGACAATGAGCAGTTCTTC. The V call is TRBV2, the J call TRBJ2-1; TRBD2 matches at 11 bases. With V trimmed by 6 bases and J by 5 bases, 6 bases remained unmatched. The CDR3 contains 15 residues. Germline assignment: CDR1 SNHLY and CDR2 FYNNEI.

J is TRBJ2-6 and V is TRBV2; TRBD1 agrees at 8 bases. The CDR3 length is 17 residues. J was trimmed by 2 bases and V by 3 bases; bases with no gene match: 6. The germline V gene encodes CDR1 SNHLY and CDR2 FYNNEI. CDR3 sequence (DNA): TGTGCCAGCAGTGATGTGGACAGGGCTCCTGGGGCCAACGTCCTGACTTTC. Protein sequence: CASSDVDRAPGANVLTF.

This clone was counted between two and nine times. V usage is TRBV5-5 and J usage is TRBJ1-5; TRBD1 matches 8 bases. V trimming: 4 bases; J trimming: 0 bases; junction bases outside the gene matches: 3. Germline V gene lookup returns CDR1 SGHKS and CDR2 YYEKEE (reference sequence). The CDR3 is 15 amino acids. The CDR3 nucleotides read TGTGCCAGCAGCCTCGGACAGGGTAGCAATCAGCCCCAGCATTTT. It yields the protein CASSLGQGSNQPQHF.

The rearrangement links TRBV7-3 to TRBJ2-3; D may be TRBD1 (6 bases). CDR3 length equals 13 residues. V was cut by 5 bases and J by 6 bases, with 12 bases left in between. CDR1 SGHTA and CDR2 FQGTGA come from the germline V gene. DNA of the CDR3: TGTGCCAGCAGCCTTAATACAGGGGATACGCAGTATTTT. Protein: CASSLNTGDTQYF.

This clone has a single count. The chain recombines TRBV3-1 (or the pseudogene TRBV3-2) with TRBJ1-6; TRBD1 might be the D (5 bases). Looked up from germline, CDR1 is LGHDT and CDR2 is YNNKEL (reference sequence). V was trimmed by 1 base and J by 11 bases, leaving 18 bases between them. The CDR3 is 16 amino acids. Here the CDR3 DNA reads TGTGCCAGCAGCCAAGGGGTTAGGTCTCTCAGGGCACCCCTCCACTTT. This translates into CASSQGVRSLRAPLHF.

This chain links TRBV5-1 with TRBJ2-3; 13 positions match TRBD2. V lost 4 bases and J lost 1; bases outside the gene matches: 9. CDR3 length equals 18 residues. Germline assignment: CDR1 SGHRS and CDR2 YFSETQ. The CDR3 spells CASSPGLAGMGRTDTQYF. The CDR3 bases are TGCGCCAGCAGCCCGGGACTAGCGGGGATGGGTCGCACAGATACGCAGTATTTT.

The CDR3: CASSQMGAGGKDTQYF. DNA of the CDR3: TGTGCCAGCAGCCAAATGGGAGCGGGGGGGAAGGATACGCAGTATTTT. V is TRBV7-6 and J is TRBJ2-3, with 10 bases lining up with TRBD2. Germline values: CDR1 SGHVS, CDR2 FNYEAQ. The CDR3 is 16 residues long. V was pared by 5 bases and J by 6 bases, with 11 bases of the junction left unmatched.

The chain recombines TRBV5-1 with TRBJ2-5, with a weak D call TRBD2 (6 bases). Trimming took 5 bases from V and 3 from J, leaving 11 bases between them. This CDR3 spans 13 amino acids. Germline V gives CDR1 SGHRS, CDR2 YFSETQ. As DNA, the CDR3 is TGCGCCAGCAGGCGGGGTGTCGAAGAGACCCAGTACTTC. It codes for CASRRGVEETQYF. The full variable domain, its missing parts supplied by reference TRBV5-1 and TRBJ2-5, is KAGVTQTPRYLIKTRGQQVTLSCSPISGHRSVSWYQQTPGQGLQFLFEYFSETQRNKGNFPGRFSGRQFSNSRSEMNVSTLELGDSALYLCASRRGVEETQYFGPGTRLLVL.

This clone was observed a handful of times. The chain recombines TRBV7-9 with TRBJ2-3; TRBD2 matches 11 bases. The ends lost 5 bases at V and 2 bases at J; junction bases unmatched: 9. Germline V CDR1 and CDR2: SEHNR, FQNEAQ (reference sequence). The CDR3 runs 17 residues. The CDR3 loop reads CASSQSLAGGPTDTQYF. The CDR3 region has the DNA TGTGCCAGCAGCCAGTCCTTAGCGGGAGGGCCCACAGATACGCAGTATTTT.

This chain uses TRBV29-1 with TRBJ1-3, with D possibly matching TRBD1 (6 bases). V lost 5 bases, J lost 0 bases, and 11 bases lay in between. In germline, CDR1 is SQVTM, CDR2 ANQGSEA. The CDR3 sequence is 14 residues long. This CDR3 reads CSVSRDTSGNTIYF. The CDR3 nucleotides are TGCAGCGTTAGTCGGGACACCTCTGGAAACACCATATATTTT.